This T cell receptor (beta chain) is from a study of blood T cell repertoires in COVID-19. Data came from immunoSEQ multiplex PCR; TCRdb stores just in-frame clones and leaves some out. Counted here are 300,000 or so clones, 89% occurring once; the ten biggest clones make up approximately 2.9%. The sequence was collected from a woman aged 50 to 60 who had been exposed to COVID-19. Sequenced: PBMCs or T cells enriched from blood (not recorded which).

The CDR3 nucleotides are TGTGCCAGCAGCTTAGCCAGACAGGGAACGAACTCTGGAAACACCATATATTTT. Translating it yields CASSLARQGTNSGNTIYF. The chain combines TRBV7-9 with TRBJ1-3; 7 bases align to TRBD1. The ends lost 0 bases at V and 0 bases at J; junction bases unmatched: 8. The CDR3 is 18 residues long. CDR1 is SEHNR, CDR2 FQNEAQ, per germline (reference sequence).